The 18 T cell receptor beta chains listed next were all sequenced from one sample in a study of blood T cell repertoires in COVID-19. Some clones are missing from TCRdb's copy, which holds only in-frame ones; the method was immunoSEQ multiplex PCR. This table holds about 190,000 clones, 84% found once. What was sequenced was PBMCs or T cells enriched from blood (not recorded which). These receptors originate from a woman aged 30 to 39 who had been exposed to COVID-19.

The CDR3 DNA is TGCGCCAGCAGCCAAGAACCGGGGGAGACCTACGAGCAGTACTTC. This translates into CASSQEPGETYEQYF. The gene calls are TRBV4-1 and TRBJ2-7, with TRBD2 as a possible D gene (6 bases). V shed 0 bases and J shed 2 bases, with 11 bases lying between them. CDR3 size: 15 residues. CDR1 and CDR2 from the germline V gene are MGHRA and YSYEKL.

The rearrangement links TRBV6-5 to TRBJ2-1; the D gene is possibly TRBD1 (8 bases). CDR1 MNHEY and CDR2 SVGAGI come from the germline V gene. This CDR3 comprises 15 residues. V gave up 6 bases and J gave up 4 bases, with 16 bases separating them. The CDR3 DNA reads TGTGCCAGCAGAAGCGGGACAGGAGAATACAATGAGCAGTTCTTC. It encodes CASRSGTGEYNEQFF.

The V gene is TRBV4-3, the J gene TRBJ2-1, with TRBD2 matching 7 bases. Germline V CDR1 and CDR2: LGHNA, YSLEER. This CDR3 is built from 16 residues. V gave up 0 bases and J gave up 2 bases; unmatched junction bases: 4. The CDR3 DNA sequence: TGCGCCAGCAGCCAAGATAGAGGACTAGCCTACAATGAGCAGTTCTTC. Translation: CASSQDRGLAYNEQFF.

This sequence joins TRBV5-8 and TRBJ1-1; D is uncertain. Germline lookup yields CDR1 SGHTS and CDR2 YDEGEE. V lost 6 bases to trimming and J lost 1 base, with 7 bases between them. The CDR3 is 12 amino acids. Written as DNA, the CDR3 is TGTGCCAGCATACAGTGGAACACTGAAGCTTTCTTT. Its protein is CASIQWNTEAFF.

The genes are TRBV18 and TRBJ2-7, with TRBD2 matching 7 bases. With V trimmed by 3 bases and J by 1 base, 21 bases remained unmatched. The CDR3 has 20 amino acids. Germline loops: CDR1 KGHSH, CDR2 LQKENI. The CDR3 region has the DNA TGTGCCAGCTCACCTACATCCGGGACTAAAGCCCTATCAACATCCTACGAGCAGTACTTC. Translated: CASSPTSGTKALSTSYEQYF.

CDR3 loop: CASSAGGARSQETQYF. CDR3 DNA: TGTGCCAGCAGCGCGGGGGGCGCTCGTTCCCAAGAGACCCAGTACTTC. The V and J genes are TRBV5-4 and TRBJ2-5; 8 nucleotides line up with TRBD2. Per germline, CDR1 SGHNT and CDR2 YYREEE (reference sequence). After removal of 4 bases from V and 1 base from J, the junction contained 9 bases not matched to a gene. The CDR3 runs 16 residues.

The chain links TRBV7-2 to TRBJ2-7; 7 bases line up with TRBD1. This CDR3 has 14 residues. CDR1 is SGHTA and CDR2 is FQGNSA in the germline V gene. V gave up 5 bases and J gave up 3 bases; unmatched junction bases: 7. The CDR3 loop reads CASSPWTGLYEQYF. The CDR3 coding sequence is TGTGCCAGCAGCCCCTGGACAGGACTCTACGAGCAGTACTTC.

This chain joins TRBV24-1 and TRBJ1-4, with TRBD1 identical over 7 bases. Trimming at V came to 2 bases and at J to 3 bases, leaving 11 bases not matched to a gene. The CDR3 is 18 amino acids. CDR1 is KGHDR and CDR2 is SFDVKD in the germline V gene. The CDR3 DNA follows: TGTGCCACCAGTGATTCCCCAGGGGGGAACGCCGCTAATGAAAAACTGTTTTTT. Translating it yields CATSDSPGGNAANEKLFF.

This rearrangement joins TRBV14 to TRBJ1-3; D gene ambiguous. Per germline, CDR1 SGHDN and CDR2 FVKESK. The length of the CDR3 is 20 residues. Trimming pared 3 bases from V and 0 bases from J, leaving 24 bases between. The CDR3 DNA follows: TGTGCCAGCAGCCAGGGAGATTCCCGGGCTCTTCTCTACTCTGGAAACACCATATATTTT. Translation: CASSQGDSRALLYSGNTIYF.

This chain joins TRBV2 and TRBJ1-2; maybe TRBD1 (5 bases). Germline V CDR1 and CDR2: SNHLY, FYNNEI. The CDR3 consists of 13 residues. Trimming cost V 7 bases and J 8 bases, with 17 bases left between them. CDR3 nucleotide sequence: TGTGCCAGCAATTCCGGGGGTGGCCCCGGCTACACCTTC. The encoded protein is CASNSGGGPGYTF.

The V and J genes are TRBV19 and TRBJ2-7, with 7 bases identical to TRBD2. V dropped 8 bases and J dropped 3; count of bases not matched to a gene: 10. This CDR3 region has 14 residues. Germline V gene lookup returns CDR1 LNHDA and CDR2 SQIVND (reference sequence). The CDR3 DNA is TGTGCCAGTGGTTCTGGGGGGGGAATCTACGAGCAGTACTTC. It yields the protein CASGSGGGIYEQYF.

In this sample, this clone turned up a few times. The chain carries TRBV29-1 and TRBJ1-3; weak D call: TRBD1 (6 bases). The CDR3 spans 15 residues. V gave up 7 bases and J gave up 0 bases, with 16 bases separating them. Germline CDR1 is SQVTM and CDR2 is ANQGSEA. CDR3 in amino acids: CSATPRGGSGNTIYF. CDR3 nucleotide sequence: TGCAGCGCTACGCCGAGGGGGGGCTCTGGAAACACCATATATTTT. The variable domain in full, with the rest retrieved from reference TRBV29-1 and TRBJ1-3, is SAVISQKPSRDICQRGTSLTIQCQVDSQVTMMFWYRQQPGQSLTLIATANQGSEATYESGFVIDKFPISRPNLTFSTLTVSNMSPEDSSIYLCSATPRGGSGNTIYFGEGSWLTVV.

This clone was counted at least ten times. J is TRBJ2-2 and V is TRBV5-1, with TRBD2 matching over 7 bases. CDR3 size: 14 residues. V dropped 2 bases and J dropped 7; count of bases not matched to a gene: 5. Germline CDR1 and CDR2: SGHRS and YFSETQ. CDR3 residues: CASSFGTKFGELFF. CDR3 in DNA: TGCGCCAGCAGCTTCGGGACTAAATTCGGGGAGCTGTTTTTT.

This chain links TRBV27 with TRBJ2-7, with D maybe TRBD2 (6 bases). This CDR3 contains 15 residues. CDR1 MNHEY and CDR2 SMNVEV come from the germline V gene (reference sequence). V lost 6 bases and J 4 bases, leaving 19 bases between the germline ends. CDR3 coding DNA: TGTGCCAGCAGCGAAAGTAGGACTACCAGGTACGAGCAGTACTTC. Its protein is CASSESRTTRYEQYF.

The CDR3 bases are TGCGCCAGCAGTGAACAGGGAAGTCAGCCCCAGCATTTT. This gives the protein CASSEQGSQPQHF. The rearrangement joins TRBV10-2 to TRBJ1-5; D perhaps matches TRBD1 (6 bases). This CDR3 region has 13 residues. The V gene lost 3 bases and the J gene lost 6 bases, with 9 bases spanning the gap. Looked up from germline, CDR1 is WSHSY and CDR2 is SAAADI.

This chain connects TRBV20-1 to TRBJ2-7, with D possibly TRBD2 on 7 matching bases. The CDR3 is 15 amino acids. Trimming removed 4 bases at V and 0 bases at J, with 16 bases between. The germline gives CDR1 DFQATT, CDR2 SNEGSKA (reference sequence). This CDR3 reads CSAIEGGALSYEQYF. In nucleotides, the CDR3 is TGCAGTGCTATTGAGGGGGGGGCTCTCTCCTACGAGCAGTACTTC.

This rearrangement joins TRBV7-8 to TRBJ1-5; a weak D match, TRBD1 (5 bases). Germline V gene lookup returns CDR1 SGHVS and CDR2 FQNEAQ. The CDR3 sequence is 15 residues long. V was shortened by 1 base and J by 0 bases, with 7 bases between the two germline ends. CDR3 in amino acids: CASSLVTASNQPQHF. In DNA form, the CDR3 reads TGTGCCAGCAGCTTAGTGACAGCTAGCAATCAGCCCCAGCATTTT.

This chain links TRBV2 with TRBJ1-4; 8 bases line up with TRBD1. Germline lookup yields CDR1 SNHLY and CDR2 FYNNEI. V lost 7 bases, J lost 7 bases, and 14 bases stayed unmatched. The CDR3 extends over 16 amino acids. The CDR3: CASTLDRAHFSEKLFF. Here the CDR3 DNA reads TGTGCCAGCACCTTGGACAGGGCGCACTTTAGTGAAAAACTGTTTTTT.